The 8 T cell receptor beta chains below were found in one sample sequenced in a study of cytomegalovirus exposure and HLA in healthy donors (TCRdb year 2017). Libraries were prepared through the immunoSEQ multiplex PCR assay. TCRdb took over this immuneACCESS table, retaining in-frame rearrangements with V and J assigned. Such tables are incomplete; in checked studies, under half of the missing clones stem from an unresolved V gene, and the remainder is unexplained. The sample records some 140,000 clones, about 83% of which are singletons. Approximately 1.4% of the sample is held by the ten biggest clonotypes. Sequencing was carried out using PBMCs. The receptors shown here come from a woman aged 25-40 years in good health and CMV-seronegative.

The V gene is TRBV11-2, the J gene TRBJ2-5, with D possibly matching TRBD2 (6 bases). From germline, CDR1 is SGHAT and CDR2 FQNNGV. This CDR3 spans 13 amino acids. V was pared by 5 bases and J by 9 bases, with 16 bases between. DNA for the CDR3: TGTGCCAGCAGCCGACCACCTCGGGGGTCCCAGTACTTC. Translated: CASSRPPRGSQYF.

This clone was counted a single time. V gene TRBV6-5 combines with J gene TRBJ2-7, with 8 bases that match TRBD2. The CDR3 spans 14 residues. Unmatched junction bases numbered 9, after V lost 6 bases and J lost 5 bases. The germline CDR1 and CDR2 sequences are MNHEY and SVGAGI. CDR3 coding DNA: TGTGCCAGCAGCCGCCGGGGGGGGCCCAACGAGCAGTACTTC. Protein sequence: CASSRRGGPNEQYF.

This clone was found a few times. The chain recombines TRBV7-8 with TRBJ1-2; TRBD1 matches 10 bases. Germline CDR1 reads SGHVS; CDR2 reads FQNEAQ. The CDR3 is 13 residues long. J lost 6 bases, V lost 4 bases, and 2 bases had no gene match. The CDR3 DNA reads TGTGCCAGCAGCTGGGGACAGGGGAATGGCTACACCTTC. Its protein product is CASSWGQGNGYTF.

The chain recombines TRBV15 with TRBJ1-5, with unresolved D. This CDR3 contains 16 residues. Germline V gene data show CDR1 as LNHNV and CDR2 as YYDKDF (reference sequence). The V and J ends lost 0 bases and 2 bases respectively, with 11 bases between them. The CDR3 sequence: CATSRDSGVGNQPQHF. The CDR3 DNA reads TGTGCCACCAGCAGAGATTCCGGGGTTGGCAATCAGCCCCAGCATTTT.

The CDR3 reads CASSNRDLEQYF. For the CDR3, the DNA is TGTGCCAGTAGTAACAGGGATCTCGAGCAGTACTTC. The chain joins TRBV19 to TRBJ2-7; D possibly corresponds to TRBD1 (6 bases). The germline gives CDR1 LNHDA, CDR2 SQIVND (reference sequence). V was pared by 4 bases and J by 6 bases, with 10 bases between. There are 12 residues in the CDR3.

The J gene is TRBJ2-5, the V gene TRBV9; D perhaps matches TRBD2 (5 bases). Trimming left V 2 bases short and J 1 base short, with 12 bases between. Germline CDR1 reads SGDLS; CDR2 reads YYNGEE. The CDR3 sequence is 15 residues long. For the CDR3, the DNA is TGTGCCAGCAGCGTTGGGGTTGGAGGCCAAGAGACCCAGTACTTC. Its translation: CASSVGVGGQETQYF.

This clone occurred a few times. The J gene is TRBJ1-2, the V gene TRBV11-2; no definite D call. This CDR3 has 14 residues. In germline, CDR1 is SGHAT, CDR2 FQNNGV. V lost 3 bases, J lost 8 bases, and 16 bases lay in between. The CDR3 spells CASSLTYEAVGYTF. CDR3 nucleotides: TGTGCCAGCAGCTTGACCTATGAGGCTGTCGGCTACACCTTC.

V and J are TRBV2 and TRBJ2-5; D may be TRBD1 (5 bases). V was cut by 3 bases and J by 3 bases, with 11 bases left in between. Looked up from germline, CDR1 is SNHLY and CDR2 is FYNNEI. This CDR3 is 14 amino acids long. The CDR3 spells CASSDGQGEETQYF. The DNA for the CDR3 is TGTGCCAGCAGTGATGGTCAGGGCGAAGAGACCCAGTACTTC.